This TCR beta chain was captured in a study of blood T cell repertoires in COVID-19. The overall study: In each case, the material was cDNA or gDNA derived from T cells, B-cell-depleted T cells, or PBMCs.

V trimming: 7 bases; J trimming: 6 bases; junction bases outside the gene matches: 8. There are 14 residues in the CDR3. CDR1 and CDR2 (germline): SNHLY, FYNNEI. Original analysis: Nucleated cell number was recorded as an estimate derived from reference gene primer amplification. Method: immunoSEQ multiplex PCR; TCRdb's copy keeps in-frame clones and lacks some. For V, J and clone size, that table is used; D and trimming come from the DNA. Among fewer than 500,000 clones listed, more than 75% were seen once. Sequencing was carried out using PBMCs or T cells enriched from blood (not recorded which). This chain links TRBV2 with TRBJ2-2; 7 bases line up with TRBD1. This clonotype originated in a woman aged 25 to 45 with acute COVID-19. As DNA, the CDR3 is TGTGCCAGCAAACCCGGGCAGGGGGCCGGGGAGCTGTTTTTT. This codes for CASKPGQGAGELFF.